These 2 T cell receptor beta chains were sequenced from one sample in a study of T cells in Graves' hyperthyroidism and ophthalmopathy. Template material for amplifying TCR beta CDR3 regions consisted of RNA transcripts. The HTBI primer set was used in a first-round RT-PCR of the TCR CDR3. TCRdb reanalysed the multiplex PCR reads using MiXCR and keeps one entry per CDR3 protein. The repertoire has some 500,000 distinct CDR3 sequences, approximately 15% of them found once; the top ten carry less than 20%. Sequences were obtained from blood. The receptors come from a woman between 18 and 29 years old with Graves' hyperthyroidism.

The gene calls are TRBV30 and TRBJ2-7; D is undetermined. Between the trimmed V and J ends, which lost 3 bases and 0 bases, there was a span of 6 bases. Germline CDR1 reads GTSNPN; CDR2 reads SVGIG (reference sequence). The CDR3 length is 12 residues. The CDR3, as DNA: TGTGCCTGGAGGGTCTACTCCTACGAGCAGTACTTC. Protein sequence: CAWRVYSYEQYF.

Comment on this clonotype: The junction differs from germline at one of its ends, possibly a read error. J is TRBJ2-3 and V is TRBV3-1; 14 bases fit TRBD2. Per germline, CDR1 LGHDT and CDR2 YNNKEL (reference sequence). This CDR3 region has 18 residues. CDR3 amino acids: CASSQGLAGGPGTDTRYF. CDR3 sequence (DNA): TGTGCCAGCAGCCAAGGACTAGCGGGAGGGCCGGGCACAGATACGCGGTATTTT.